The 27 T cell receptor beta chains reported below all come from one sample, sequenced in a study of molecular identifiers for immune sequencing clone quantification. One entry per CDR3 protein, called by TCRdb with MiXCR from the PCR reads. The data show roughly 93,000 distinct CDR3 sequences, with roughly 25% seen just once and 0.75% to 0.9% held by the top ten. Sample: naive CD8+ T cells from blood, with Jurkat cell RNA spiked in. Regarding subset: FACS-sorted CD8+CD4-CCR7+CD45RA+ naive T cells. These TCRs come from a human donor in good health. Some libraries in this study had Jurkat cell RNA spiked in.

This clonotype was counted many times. CDR3 protein: CASSQGLAGGNTGELFF. CDR3 coding DNA: TGTGCCAGCAGTCAAGGACTAGCGGGAGGGAACACCGGGGAGCTGTTTTTT. The rearrangement uses TRBV12-3 or TRBV12-4 and TRBJ2-2; TRBD2 matches at 14 bases. The CDR3 is 17 residues long. Trimming at V came to 5 bases and at J to 1 base, leaving 3 bases not matched to a gene.

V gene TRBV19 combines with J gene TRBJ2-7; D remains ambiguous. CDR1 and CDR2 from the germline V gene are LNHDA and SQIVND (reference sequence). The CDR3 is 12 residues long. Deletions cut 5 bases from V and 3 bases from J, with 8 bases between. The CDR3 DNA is TGTGCCAGTAGTGGAACCCTCTACGAGCAGTACTTC. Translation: CASSGTLYEQYF. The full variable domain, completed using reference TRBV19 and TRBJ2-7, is DGGITQSPKYLFRKEGQNVTLSCEQNLNHDAMYWYRQDPGQGLRLIYYSQIVNDFQKGDIAEGYSVSREKKESFPLTVTSAQKNPTAFYLCASSGTLYEQYFGPGTRLTVT.

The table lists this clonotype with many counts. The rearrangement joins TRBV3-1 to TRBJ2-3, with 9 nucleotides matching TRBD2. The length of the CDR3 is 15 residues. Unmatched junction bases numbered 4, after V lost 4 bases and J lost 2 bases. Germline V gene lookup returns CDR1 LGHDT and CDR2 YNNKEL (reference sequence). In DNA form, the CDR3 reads TGTGCCAGCAGCCGTGGACTAGCGACCACAGATACGCAGTATTTT. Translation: CASSRGLATTDTQYF.

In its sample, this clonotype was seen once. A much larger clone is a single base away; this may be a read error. The DNA for the CDR3 is TGTGCCTGGAGTGCGACGGACACGAGGTACGAGCAGTACTTC. The encoded protein is CAWSATDTRYEQYF. This chain links TRBV30 with TRBJ2-7; possibly TRBD1 for D (5 bases). The CDR3 covers 14 residues. Germline V gives CDR1 GTSNPN, CDR2 SVGIG (reference sequence). V gave up 1 base and J gave up 4 bases, with 14 bases separating them.

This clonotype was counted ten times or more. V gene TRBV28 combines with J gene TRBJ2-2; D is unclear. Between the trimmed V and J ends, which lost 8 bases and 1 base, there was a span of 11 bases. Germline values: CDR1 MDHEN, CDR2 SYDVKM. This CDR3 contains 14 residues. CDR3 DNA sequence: TGTGCCAGCGACAATTTATTGAACACCGGGGAGCTGTTTTTT. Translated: CASDNLLNTGELFF.

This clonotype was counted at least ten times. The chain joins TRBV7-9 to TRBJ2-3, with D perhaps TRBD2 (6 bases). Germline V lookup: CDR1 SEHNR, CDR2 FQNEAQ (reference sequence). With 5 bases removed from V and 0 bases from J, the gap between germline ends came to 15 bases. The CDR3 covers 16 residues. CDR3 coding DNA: TGTGCCAGCAGCGCTTTATGGGGGGACAGCACAGATACGCAGTATTTT. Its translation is CASSALWGDSTDTQYF.

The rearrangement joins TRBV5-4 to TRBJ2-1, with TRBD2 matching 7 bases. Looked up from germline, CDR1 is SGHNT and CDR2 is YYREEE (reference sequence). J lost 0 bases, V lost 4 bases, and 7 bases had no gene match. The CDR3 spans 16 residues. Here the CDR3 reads CASSPRDYTSYNEQFF. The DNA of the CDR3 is TGTGCCAGCAGCCCAAGGGACTATACCTCCTACAATGAGCAGTTCTTC.

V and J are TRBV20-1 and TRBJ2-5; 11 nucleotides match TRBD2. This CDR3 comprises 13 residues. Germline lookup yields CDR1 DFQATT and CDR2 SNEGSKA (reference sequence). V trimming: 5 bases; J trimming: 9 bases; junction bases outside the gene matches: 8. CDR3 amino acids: CSARTSGQKAQYF. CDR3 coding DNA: TGCAGTGCTCGGACTAGCGGGCAGAAGGCCCAGTACTTC.

The CDR3 DNA reads as TGTGCCAGCGGCAATATAAACCGGGACAGGGTAGGCAATGAGCAGTTCTTC. This sequence encodes CASGNINRDRVGNEQFF. The J gene is TRBJ2-1, the V gene TRBV2; TRBD1 aligns across 9 bases. There are 17 residues in the CDR3. The germline gives CDR1 SNHLY, CDR2 FYNNEI. Unmatched junction bases numbered 17, after V lost 8 bases and J lost 6 bases.

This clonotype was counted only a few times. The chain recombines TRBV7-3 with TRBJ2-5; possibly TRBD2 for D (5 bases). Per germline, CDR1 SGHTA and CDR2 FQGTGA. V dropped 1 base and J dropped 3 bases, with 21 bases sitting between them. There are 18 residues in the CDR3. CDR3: CASSLNHLAGEREETQYF. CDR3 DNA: TGTGCCAGCAGCTTAAATCACTTAGCCGGGGAGAGAGAAGAGACCCAGTACTTC. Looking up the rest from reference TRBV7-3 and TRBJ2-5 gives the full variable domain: GAGVSQTPSNKVTEKGKYVELRCDPISGHTALYWYRQSLGQGPEFLIYFQGTGAADDSGLPNDRFFAVRPEGSVSTLKIQRTERGDSAVYLCASSLNHLAGEREETQYFGPGTRLLVL.

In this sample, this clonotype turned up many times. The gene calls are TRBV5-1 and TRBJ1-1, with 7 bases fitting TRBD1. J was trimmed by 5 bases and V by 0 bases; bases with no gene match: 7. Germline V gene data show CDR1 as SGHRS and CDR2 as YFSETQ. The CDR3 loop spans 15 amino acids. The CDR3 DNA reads TGCGCCAGCAGCTTGGATGGAGGGGGCTTGACTGAAGCTTTCTTT. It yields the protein CASSLDGGGLTEAFF.

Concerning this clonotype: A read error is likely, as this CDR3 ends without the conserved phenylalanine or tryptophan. The CDR3 DNA is TGTGCCAGCAGTGGGACCTCGTATACGCAGTATCTT. Amino acids: CASSGTSYTQYL. The chain carries TRBV6-5 and TRBJ2-3; D may match TRBD1 or TRBD2 (5 bases each). Trimming shortened V by 5 bases and J by 7 bases, and 10 bases separated the two germline ends. This CDR3 has 12 residues. Germline lookup yields CDR1 MNHEY and CDR2 SVGAGI.

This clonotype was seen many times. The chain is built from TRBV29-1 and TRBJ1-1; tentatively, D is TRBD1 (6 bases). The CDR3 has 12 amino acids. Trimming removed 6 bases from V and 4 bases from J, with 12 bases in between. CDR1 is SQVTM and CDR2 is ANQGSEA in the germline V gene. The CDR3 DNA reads TGCAGCGTGATAGGACAGACCACTGAAGCTTTCTTT. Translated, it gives CSVIGQTTEAFF.

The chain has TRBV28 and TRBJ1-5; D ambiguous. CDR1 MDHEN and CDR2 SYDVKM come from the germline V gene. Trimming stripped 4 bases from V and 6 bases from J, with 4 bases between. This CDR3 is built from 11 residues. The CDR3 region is CASSSRQPQHF. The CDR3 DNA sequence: TGTGCCAGCAGTTCACGTCAGCCCCAGCATTTT.

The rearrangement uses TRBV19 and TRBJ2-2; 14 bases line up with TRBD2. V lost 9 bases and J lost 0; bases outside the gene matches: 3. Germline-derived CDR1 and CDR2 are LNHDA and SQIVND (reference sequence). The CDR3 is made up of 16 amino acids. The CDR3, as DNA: TGTGCCAGCAAGACTAGCGGGGGGGCGAACACCGGGGAGCTGTTTTTT. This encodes CASKTSGGANTGELFF.

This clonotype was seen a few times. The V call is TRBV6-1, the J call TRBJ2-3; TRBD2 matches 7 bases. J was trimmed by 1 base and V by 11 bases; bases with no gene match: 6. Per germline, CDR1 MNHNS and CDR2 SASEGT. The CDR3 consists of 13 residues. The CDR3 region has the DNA TGTGCCGGGGGGGGGGGGGGCACAGATACGCAGTATTTT. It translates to CAGGGGGTDTQYF.

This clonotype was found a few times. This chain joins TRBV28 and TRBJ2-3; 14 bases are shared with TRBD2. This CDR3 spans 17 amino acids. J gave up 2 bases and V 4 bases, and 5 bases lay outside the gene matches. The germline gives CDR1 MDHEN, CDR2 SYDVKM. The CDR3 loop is CASSSWTSGRNTDTQYF. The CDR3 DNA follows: TGTGCCAGCAGTTCGTGGACTAGCGGGAGGAACACAGATACGCAGTATTTT.

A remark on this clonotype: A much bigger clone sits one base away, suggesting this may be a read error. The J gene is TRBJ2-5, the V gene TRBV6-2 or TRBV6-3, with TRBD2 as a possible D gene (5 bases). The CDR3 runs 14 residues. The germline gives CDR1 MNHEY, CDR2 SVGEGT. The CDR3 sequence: CAGSWEFSQETQYF. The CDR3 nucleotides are TGTGCCGGCAGTTGGGAGTTTAGCCAAGAGACCCAGTACTTC.

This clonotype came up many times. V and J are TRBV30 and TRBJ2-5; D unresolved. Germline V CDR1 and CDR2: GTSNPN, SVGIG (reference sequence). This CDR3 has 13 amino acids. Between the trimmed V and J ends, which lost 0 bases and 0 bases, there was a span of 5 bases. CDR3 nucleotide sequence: TGTGCCTGGAGTGTAGGGCACCAAGAGACCCAGTACTTC. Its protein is CAWSVGHQETQYF. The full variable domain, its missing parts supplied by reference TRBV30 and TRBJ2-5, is SQTIHQWPATLVQPVGSPLSLECTVEGTSNPNLYWYRQAAGRGLQLLFYSVGIGQISSEVPQNLSASRPQDRQFILSSKKLLLSDSGFYLCAWSVGHQETQYFGPGTRLLVL.

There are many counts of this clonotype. The CDR3 loop is CASSLRTSDQETQYF. Written as DNA, the CDR3 is TGTGCCAGCAGCTTACGGACTAGCGACCAAGAGACCCAGTACTTC. The V and J genes are TRBV7-9 and TRBJ2-5; 9 bases fit TRBD2. Germline assignment: CDR1 SEHNR and CDR2 FQNEAQ (reference sequence). The junction had 1 base not matched to a gene; V was cut back by 2 bases and J by 0 bases. The CDR3 consists of 15 residues.

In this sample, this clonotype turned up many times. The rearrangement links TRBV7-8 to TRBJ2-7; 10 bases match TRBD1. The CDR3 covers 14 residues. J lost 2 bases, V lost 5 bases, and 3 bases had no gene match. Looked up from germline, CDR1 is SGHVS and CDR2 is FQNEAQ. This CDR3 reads CASSPGTGAYEQYF. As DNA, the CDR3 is TGTGCCAGCAGCCCGGGGACAGGGGCCTACGAGCAGTACTTC.

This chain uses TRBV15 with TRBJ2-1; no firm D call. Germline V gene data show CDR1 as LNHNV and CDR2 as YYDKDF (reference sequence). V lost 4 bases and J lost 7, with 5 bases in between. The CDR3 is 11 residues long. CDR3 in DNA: TGTGCCACCAGCACCAGTAATGAGCAGTTCTTC. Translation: CATSTSNEQFF.

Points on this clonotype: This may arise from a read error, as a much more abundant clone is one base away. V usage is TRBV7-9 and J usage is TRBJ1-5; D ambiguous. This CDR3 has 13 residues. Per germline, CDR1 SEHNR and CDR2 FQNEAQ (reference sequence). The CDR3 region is CVSSPGLRQPQHF. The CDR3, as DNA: TGTGTCAGCAGCCCCGGACTCCGTCAGCCCCAGCATTTT. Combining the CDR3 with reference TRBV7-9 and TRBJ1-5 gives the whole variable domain DTGVSQNPRHKITKRGQNVTFRCDPISEHNRLYWYRQTLGQGPEFLTYFQNEAQLEKSRLLSDRFSAERPKGSFSTLEIQRTEQGDSAMYLCVSSPGLRQPQHFGDGTRLSIL.

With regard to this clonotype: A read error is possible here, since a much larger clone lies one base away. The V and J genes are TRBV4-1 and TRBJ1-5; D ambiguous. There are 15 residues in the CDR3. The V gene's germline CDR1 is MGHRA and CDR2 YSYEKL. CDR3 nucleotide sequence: TGCGCCAGCAGCCAGTTTAACAGCTACAATCAGCCCCAGCAGTTT. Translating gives CASSQFNSYNQPQQF.

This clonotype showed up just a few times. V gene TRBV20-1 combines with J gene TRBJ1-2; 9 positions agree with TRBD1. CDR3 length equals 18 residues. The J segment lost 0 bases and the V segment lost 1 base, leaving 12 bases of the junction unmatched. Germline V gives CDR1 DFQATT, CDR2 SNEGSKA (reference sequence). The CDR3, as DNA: TGCAGTGCTAGAGTGACCACCTGGACAGGGGACGCTAACTATGGCTACACCTTC. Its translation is CSARVTTWTGDANYGYTF.

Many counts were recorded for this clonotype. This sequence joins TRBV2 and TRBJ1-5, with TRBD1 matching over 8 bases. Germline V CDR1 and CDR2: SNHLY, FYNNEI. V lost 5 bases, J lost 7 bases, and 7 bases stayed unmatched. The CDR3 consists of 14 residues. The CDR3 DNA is TGTGCCAGCAGTACAGGGGGGTACCGGCAGCCCCAGCATTTT. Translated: CASSTGGYRQPQHF.

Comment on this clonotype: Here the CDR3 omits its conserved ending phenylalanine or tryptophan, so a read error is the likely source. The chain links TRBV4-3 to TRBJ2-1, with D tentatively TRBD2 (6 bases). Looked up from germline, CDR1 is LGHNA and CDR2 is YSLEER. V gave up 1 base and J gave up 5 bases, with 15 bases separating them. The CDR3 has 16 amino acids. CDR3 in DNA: TGCGCCAGCAGCCAAGCAGACTGGCGGGGTGACAATGAGCAGTTCCTC. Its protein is CASSQADWRGDNEQFL.